This TCR beta chain was identified during a study of regulatory T cells in long-lasting Graves disease. Described time point: newly diagnosed GD, antithyroid drugs for less than 3 months. RNA from PBMCs was the source of the TCR library. This clonotype was counted at least ten times. Building the TCR beta libraries relied on iRepertoire HTBI primers, and CDR3 regions underwent Arm-PCR. TCRdb re-called the multiplex PCR reads through MiXCR, storing one row per CDR3 protein. The profile shows more than 400,000 distinct CDR3 sequences, about 16% of them singletons. V lost 5 bases to trimming and J lost 10 bases, with 18 bases between them. The CDR3 covers 14 residues. These data were also filed under a second study, of T cells in Graves' hyperthyroidism and ophthalmopathy.

The receptor comes from a man aged 35 to 55 with Graves disease. Sequenced here: peripheral blood mononuclear cells (PBMCs), sampled at new diagnosis, from a patient treated with antithyroid drugs. This chain links TRBV12-3 or TRBV12-4 with TRBJ2-1, with D possibly called TRBD1 or TRBD2 (5 bases each). CDR3 protein: CASSPLGLGEEQFF. CDR3 coding DNA: TGTGCCAGCAGTCCCCTTGGATTAGGGGAGGAGCAGTTCTTC.